The present entry profiles one T cell receptor (beta chain) with its context. Its antigen remains unknown. Addition of a universal primer site occurred through template switching, and cDNA carried unique molecular identifiers. TCRdb independently ran MiXCR on the 5' RACE reads; one entry per CDR3 protein. Among 310,000 or so distinct CDR3 sequences, nearly 9.5% were seen once, and the ten largest hold under 7.5%. Healthy Caucasians supplied all donations. These data come from a study of identical twins. Study results and limitations: Partial confounding of zero-insertion analyses by invariant MAIT and iNKT cells was possible. Models underestimated how often monozygotic twins shared out-of-frame TCR alpha.

The same sample was also used in a study of yellow fever vaccine responses in identical twins.

The TCR sequence derives from a woman younger than 30 in good health. Sequences were obtained from CD8+ T cells sorted from blood.

CDR3 residues: CASSVEGRAGGPFTDTQYF. DNA of the CDR3: TGTGCCAGCAGCGTAGAAGGCAGGGCGGGGGGGCCCTTCACAGATACGCAGTATTTT. The V call is TRBV9, the J call TRBJ2-3, with TRBD2 matching over 9 bases. This CDR3 is built from 19 residues. The germline V gene has CDR1 SGDLS and CDR2 YYNGEE. The trim removed 0 bases at V and 2 bases at J, leaving 13 bases unmatched.